This T cell receptor (beta chain) was recorded in a study of naive and memory T cell subsets. As for this clonotype: Its specificity is unknown.

An equimolar mix of two oligonucleotides served as the beta constant-region primer for TRBC1 and TRBC2. Four rounds of PCR amplified the ligated cDNA using nested alpha and beta constant-region primers plus SP2. TCRdb processed the UMI-ligation and nested PCR reads anew with MiXCR; each CDR3 protein has one entry. The sample consists of over 110,000 distinct CDR3 sequences, about 20% of them appearing once. Four subsets defined by CD45RA and CD27 were sorted after CD3, CD4, CD8 and live/dead staining. The CDR3 spans 15 residues. The germline V gene has CDR1 SQVTM and CDR2 ANQGSEA. J lost 6 bases, V lost 2 bases, and 11 bases had no gene match. General observations from the study: Over 90% of naive TCR sequences appeared only once, unlike memory subsets. Clonotypes here are unpaired alpha or beta chain sequences. Possibly reflecting memory cells re-expressing CD45RA, a few larger clonotypes occurred in naive repertoires, especially CD8. Diversity fell and Gini index rose from naive through CM, EM, EMRA.

The chain couples TRBV29-1 to TRBJ2-5; 8 nucleotides align to TRBD2. Sequencing was done on a sample of naive CD8+ T cells from blood. This TCR came from a human donor in good health. The CDR3 sequence: CSVETGREVLKTQYF. As DNA, the CDR3 is TGCAGCGTTGAAACCGGGCGGGAGGTTTTGAAGACCCAGTACTTC.